Here is one T cell receptor (beta chain) with its context. Its antigen is as yet unknown. The entry originates in a study of T cells after yellow fever vaccination. Findings of the study overall: Reappearance after the booster was observed for most primary-vaccination clones (roughly 95% CD4, roughly 88% CD8). By day 5 rather than day 15, the secondary response had peaked, though it was weaker.

CDR3 length: 16 amino acids. Losses at the gene ends were 3 bases for V and 4 bases for J; bases not matched to a gene: 7. From germline, CDR1 is DFQATT and CDR2 SNEGSKA (reference sequence). Conversion of TCR transcripts into cDNA relied on 5'RACE template switching, which added a universal primer site and UMIs. MiXCR, run by TCRdb on the 5' RACE reads, gives a single entry per CDR3 protein. The sample holds around 360,000 distinct CDR3 sequences, about 9.9% seen once. Source: PBMCs, taken on the day of the first yellow fever vaccination. The TCR comes from a man in his late teens or twenties who received the YFV17D yellow fever vaccine. The gene calls are TRBV20-1 and TRBJ1-3; TRBD1 agrees at 12 bases. The CDR3 is CSARGTGGAWGNTIYF. The DNA for the CDR3 is TGCAGTGCTAGGGGGACAGGGGGCGCGTGGGGAAACACCATATATTTT.